This is a list of T cell receptor beta chains from one sample in a study of cytomegalovirus exposure and HLA in healthy donors. The table came from immunoSEQ multiplex PCR; TCRdb's copy has only in-frame clones and leaves some out. The table lists 85,000 to 120,000 clones, 65% to 80% of them singletons, with roughly 6% in the top ten. The specimen was PBMCs. Receptors originate from a woman between 50 and 59 years old in good health and CMV-seropositive. Both conserved end residues are part of each CDR3. The D gene is left open where the match is weak.

d_gene: TRBD1; v_gene: TRBV6-5; CDR3aa: CASTTGNEKLFF
d_gene: .; v_gene: TRBV15; CDR3aa: CATSETRSYNEQFF
d_gene: .; v_gene: TRBV7-9; CDR3aa: CASSLYSGNTIYF
d_gene: .; v_gene: TRBV11-3; CDR3aa: CASSFLTVSGANVLTF
d_gene: .; v_gene: TRBV28; CDR3aa: CASRHLADSPNTEAFF
d_gene: TRBD2; v_gene: TRBV29-1; CDR3aa: CSGSSSGGYNEQFF
d_gene: TRBD1; v_gene: TRBV28; CDR3aa: CASSLGGDRRLGYTF
d_gene: TRBD1; v_gene: TRBV6-6; CDR3aa: CASSYGFQQGEYEQYF
d_gene: .; v_gene: TRBV4-2; CDR3aa: CASSQDKEVNEQFF
d_gene: .; v_gene: TRBV7-2; CDR3aa: CASSLDSYYGYTF
d_gene: .; v_gene: TRBV5-6; CDR3aa: CASSKGRRNTEAFF
d_gene: TRBD1; v_gene: TRBV28; CDR3aa: CASSYPGGGYGYTF
d_gene: .; v_gene: TRBV12-2; CDR3aa: CASPSSREFTSYEQYF
d_gene: TRBD1; v_gene: TRBV28; CDR3aa: CASRDRGYDQPQHF
d_gene: TRBD1; v_gene: TRBV2; CDR3aa: CASRPQGAGVNTEAFF
d_gene: .; v_gene: TRBV6-1; CDR3aa: CALLGGYTIYF
d_gene: .; v_gene: TRBV18; CDR3aa: CASSEVGSLEDTEAFF
d_gene: TRBD2; v_gene: TRBV11-2; CDR3aa: CASSLVVAGGLGDTQYF
d_gene: TRBD1; v_gene: TRBV27; CDR3aa: CASSPRQGYGYTF
d_gene: .; v_gene: TRBV28; CDR3aa: CASSVEWRLLVPGELFF
d_gene: TRBD1; v_gene: TRBV2; CDR3aa: CASSVATTGRDSPLHF
d_gene: .; v_gene: TRBV6-1; CDR3aa: CASSPQLRQFF
d_gene: .; v_gene: TRBV5-1; CDR3aa: CASKRWGGARSVFF
d_gene: TRBD1; v_gene: TRBV2; CDR3aa: CASSRDRVIGGDQPQHF
d_gene: .; v_gene: TRBV6-5; CDR3aa: CASTKRDSNSPLHF
d_gene: TRBD1; v_gene: TRBV7-2; CDR3aa: CASSSAQGARTDTQYF
d_gene: TRBD1; v_gene: TRBV27; CDR3aa: CASRPGDRVAEKLFF
d_gene: TRBD1; v_gene: TRBV7-3; CDR3aa: CASSLIGTVNTGELFF
d_gene: .; v_gene: TRBV15; CDR3aa: CATSLQRVDTEAFF
d_gene: .; v_gene: TRBV30; CDR3aa: CAWSVKGKGYNEQFF
d_gene: .; v_gene: TRBV19; CDR3aa: CASSQIAGTYEQYF
d_gene: TRBD1; v_gene: TRBV7-2; CDR3aa: CASSRSNTGAGKLFF
d_gene: TRBD2; v_gene: TRBV5-1; CDR3aa: CASSPVGLAGEETQYF
d_gene: TRBD1; v_gene: TRBV6-6; CDR3aa: CASSHRRQGANQPQHF
d_gene: .; v_gene: TRBV2; CDR3aa: CASRQEDYEQYF
d_gene: .; v_gene: TRBV30; CDR3aa: CAWKGGAAGANVLTF
d_gene: TRBD1; v_gene: TRBV7-2; CDR3aa: CASSLQGTGVRSYTF